Listed below are T cell receptor beta chains from one sample, sequenced in a study of T cell changes during pregnancy in multiple sclerosis. Libraries were prepared by immunoSEQ multiplex PCR; TCRdb keeps only in-frame clonotypes and omits some of them. The data hold some 35,000 clones, with 89% observed a single time. This material consisted of CD4+ T cells from peripheral blood mononuclear cells, taken after pregnancy. These receptors came from a female donor in good health, enrolled as a control in a pregnancy study. CDR3s include the opening cysteine and the closing phenylalanine or tryptophan. The D gene is left open where the match is weak. Clone sizes are given selectively: once, few, many, or a class where the clone is expanded.

j_call: TRBJ2-3
clone_size: .
v_call: TRBV4-2
d_call: TRBD2
cdr3_aa: CASSQGAAGKLRDTQYF
cdr3_nt: TGTGCCAGCAGCCAAGGAGCAGCGGGGAAACTCAGAGATACGCAGTATTTT

j_call: TRBJ2-7
clone_size: once
v_call: TRBV19
d_call: .
cdr3_aa: CASSRSAGQTSYEQYF
cdr3_nt: TGTGCCAGTAGTAGGAGCGCGGGCCAAACCAGCTACGAGCAGTACTTC

j_call: TRBJ2-3
clone_size: .
v_call: TRBV9
d_call: .
cdr3_aa: CASSLQGWTDTQYF
cdr3_nt: TGTGCCAGCAGCCTACAGGGATGGACAGATACGCAGTATTTT

j_call: TRBJ2-5
clone_size: .
v_call: TRBV5-6
d_call: .
cdr3_aa: CASSSLLFALGETQYF
cdr3_nt: TGTGCCAGCAGTTCGCTCCTTTTTGCCCTAGGAGAGACCCAGTACTTC

j_call: TRBJ2-7
clone_size: .
v_call: TRBV4-2
d_call: .
cdr3_aa: CASSQDNTAAYEQYF
cdr3_nt: TGTGCCAGCAGCCAAGATAATACTGCGGCCTACGAGCAGTACTTC

j_call: TRBJ1-5
clone_size: once
v_call: TRBV5-6
d_call: TRBD1
cdr3_aa: CASSPGQGLSNQPQHF
cdr3_nt: TGTGCCAGCAGCCCGGGACAGGGATTAAGCAATCAGCCCCAGCATTTT

j_call: TRBJ2-3
clone_size: .
v_call: TRBV28
d_call: TRBD2
cdr3_aa: CASSRSGSGSKYTQYF
cdr3_nt: TGTGCCAGCAGCCGAAGTGGCAGCGGGAGTAAATATACGCAGTATTTT

j_call: TRBJ2-1
clone_size: .
v_call: TRBV28
d_call: .
cdr3_aa: CAITAGNTEQFF
cdr3_nt: TGTGCCATCACGGCAGGGAATACTGAGCAGTTCTTC

j_call: TRBJ1-1
clone_size: .
v_call: TRBV7-2
d_call: TRBD1
cdr3_aa: CASRAGGIEAFF
cdr3_nt: TGTGCCAGCAGAGCAGGGGGGATTGAAGCTTTCTTT

j_call: TRBJ2-7
clone_size: .
v_call: TRBV5-1
d_call: .
cdr3_aa: CASSLVQGPDNEQYF
cdr3_nt: TGCGCCAGCAGCTTGGTACAGGGCCCCGATAACGAGCAGTACTTC

j_call: TRBJ1-5
clone_size: .
v_call: TRBV10-1
d_call: .
cdr3_aa: CASSGGTGTPNQPQHF
cdr3_nt: TGCGCCAGCAGTGGGGGGACCGGGACACCGAATCAGCCCCAGCATTTT

j_call: TRBJ2-5
clone_size: .
v_call: TRBV15
d_call: .
cdr3_aa: CATSFRGETQYF
cdr3_nt: TGTGCCACCAGCTTCCGAGGAGAGACCCAGTACTTC

j_call: TRBJ2-7
clone_size: .
v_call: TRBV4-2
d_call: .
cdr3_aa: CASSQGGREQYF
cdr3_nt: TGTGCCAGCAGCCAAGGGGGGAGGGAGCAGTACTTC

j_call: TRBJ1-2
clone_size: .
v_call: TRBV7-8
d_call: .
cdr3_aa: CASSLGASNYGYTF
cdr3_nt: TGTGCCAGCAGCTTAGGGGCCTCAAACTATGGCTACACCTTC

j_call: TRBJ2-2
clone_size: .
v_call: TRBV7-2
d_call: TRBD2
cdr3_aa: CASSRRASGMNTGELFF
cdr3_nt: TGTGCCAGCAGCCGCCGGGCTAGCGGGATGAACACCGGGGAGCTGTTTTTT

j_call: TRBJ2-3
clone_size: once
v_call: TRBV2
d_call: .
cdr3_aa: CASSQTVASTDTQYF
cdr3_nt: TGTGCCAGCAGTCAGACAGTTGCTAGCACAGATACGCAGTATTTT

j_call: TRBJ1-2
clone_size: .
v_call: TRBV10-1
d_call: TRBD1
cdr3_aa: CASSEIKRGRGYTF
cdr3_nt: TGCGCCAGCAGTGAAATTAAGAGGGGGCGAGGCTACACCTTC

j_call: TRBJ1-1
clone_size: once
v_call: TRBV6-5
d_call: TRBD1
cdr3_aa: CASIRGTEAFF
cdr3_nt: TGTGCCTCCATCAGGGGGACTGAAGCTTTCTTT